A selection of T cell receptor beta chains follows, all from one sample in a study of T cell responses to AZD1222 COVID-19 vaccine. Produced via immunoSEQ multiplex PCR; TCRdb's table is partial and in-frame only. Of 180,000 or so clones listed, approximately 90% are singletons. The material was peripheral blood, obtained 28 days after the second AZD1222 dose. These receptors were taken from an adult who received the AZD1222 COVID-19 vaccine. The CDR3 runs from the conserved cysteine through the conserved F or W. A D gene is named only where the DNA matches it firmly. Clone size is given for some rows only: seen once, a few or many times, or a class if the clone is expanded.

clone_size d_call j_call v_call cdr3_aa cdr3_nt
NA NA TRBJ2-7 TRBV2 CASSDDGRYEQYF TGTGCCAGCAGTGACGACGGAAGATACGAGCAGTACTTC
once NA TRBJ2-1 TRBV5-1 CASSLEGRNEQFF TGCGCCAGCAGCTTGGAGGGTAGAAATGAGCAGTTCTTC
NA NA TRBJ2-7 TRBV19 CASSIRGGRDYEQYF TGTGCCAGTAGTATACGAGGAGGCAGGGACTACGAGCAGTACTTC
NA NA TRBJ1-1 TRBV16 CASSQTLRTEAFF TGTGCCAGCAGCCAAACTCTTAGGACTGAAGCTTTCTTT
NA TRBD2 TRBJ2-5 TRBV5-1 CASSRGLADQETQYF TGCGCCAGCAGCCGGGGACTAGCGGACCAAGAGACCCAGTACTTC
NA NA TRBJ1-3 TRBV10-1 CARAKNPTGKVGNTIYF TGCGCCAGGGCAAAGAACCCTACAGGGAAGGTTGGGAACACCATATATTTT
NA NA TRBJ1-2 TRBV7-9 CASSLDLGGDYGYTF TGTGCCAGCAGCTTGGACCTGGGAGGAGACTATGGCTACACCTTC
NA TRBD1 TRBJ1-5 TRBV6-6 CASSLGQGRDNQPQHF TGTGCCAGCAGCCTCGGACAGGGAAGGGACAATCAGCCCCAGCATTTT
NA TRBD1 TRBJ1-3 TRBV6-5 CASSYGTGLSGNTIYF TGTGCCAGCAGTTACGGGACAGGGCTCTCTGGAAACACCATATATTTT
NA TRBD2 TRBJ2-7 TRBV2 CASSGTWRGTYEQYF TGTGCCAGCAGCGGAACCTGGCGGGGGACCTACGAGCAGTACTTC
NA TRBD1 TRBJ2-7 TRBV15 CATSRAPTGTGWYEQYF TGTGCCACCAGCAGAGCCCCAACCGGGACAGGGTGGTACGAGCAGTACTTC
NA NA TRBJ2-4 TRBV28 CASSLLTENIQYF TGTGCCAGCAGTTTACTGACAGAAAACATTCAGTACTTC
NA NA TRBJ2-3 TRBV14 CASSRRGIDTQYF TGTGCCAGCAGCCGGAGGGGAATAGATACGCAGTATTTT
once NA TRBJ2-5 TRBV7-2 CASSFSLTRGYQETQYF TGTGCCAGCAGCTTTTCTCTGACTAGGGGGTACCAAGAGACCCAGTACTTC
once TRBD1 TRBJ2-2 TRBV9 CASSVQTPGQGASGELFF TGTGCCAGCAGCGTCCAAACACCGGGACAGGGGGCGAGCGGGGAGCTGTTTTTT
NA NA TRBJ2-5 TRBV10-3 CAISGQGRGQETQYF TGTGCCATCAGTGGTCAGGGAAGGGGCCAAGAGACCCAGTACTTC
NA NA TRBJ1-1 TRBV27 CASSLSQGVTEAFF TGTGCCAGCAGTTTATCTCAGGGCGTCACTGAAGCTTTCTTT
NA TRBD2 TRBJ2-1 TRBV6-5 CASSYDPTSEEQFF TGTGCCAGCAGTTACGACCCGACTAGCGAAGAGCAGTTCTTC
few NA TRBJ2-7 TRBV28 CASSSVRDSYEQYF TGTGCCAGCAGTTCGGTCAGAGACTCCTACGAGCAGTACTTC
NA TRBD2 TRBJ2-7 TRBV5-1 CASRRGTSGRGEQYF TGCGCCAGCAGGCGAGGGACTAGCGGGAGAGGTGAGCAGTACTTC
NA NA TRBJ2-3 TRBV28 CASSFVSREWGDTQYF TGTGCCAGCAGTTTTGTTTCTCGGGAGTGGGGGGATACGCAGTATTTT